These T cell receptor beta chains were read from a single sample in a study of cytomegalovirus exposure and HLA in healthy donors. Clones were sequenced by immunoSEQ multiplex PCR, and TCRdb holds only the in-frame ones, with some missing. Of tens of thousands of clones in the sample, approximately 74% were seen once. Source material: PBMCs. The source is a woman aged 45-65 years in good health and CMV-seropositive. Both conserved end residues are part of each CDR3. The D gene is left open where the match is weak. Rows may omit the clone size; those that give it use once, few, many or a size class.

v_gene	j_gene	abundance	d_gene	len	CDR3aa	CDR3nt
TRBV19	TRBJ1-1	.	.	12	CASAGMNTEAFF	TGTGCATCGGCCGGGATGAACACTGAAGCTTTCTTT
TRBV7-6	TRBJ2-2	.	.	16	CASSLTPGAGPGELFF	TGTGCCAGCAGCTTAACCCCCGGGGCGGGACCCGGGGAGCTGTTTTTT
TRBV18	TRBJ1-1	.	.	14	CASSNAGGTTEAFF	TGTGCCAGCTCGAACGCCGGGGGGACCACTGAAGCTTTCTTT
TRBV4-1	TRBJ2-3	few	TRBD2	16	CASSSLTSGRMGTQYF	TGCGCCAGCAGCTCTTTGACTAGCGGGAGGATGGGTACGCAGTATTTT
TRBV7-7	TRBJ2-7	few	.	13	CASSLAQGSEQYF	TGTGCTAGCAGCTTAGCGCAGGGGAGCGAGCAGTACTTC
TRBV2	TRBJ1-2	.	.	11	CASSVRYGYTF	TGTGCCAGCAGTGTACGGTACGGCTACACCTTC
TRBV7-8	TRBJ2-1	.	TRBD2	17	CASSLVVAGAAYNEQFF	TGTGCCAGCAGCTTAGTTGTAGCGGGAGCAGCTTACAATGAGCAGTTCTTC
TRBV28	TRBJ2-7	.	.	13	CASNHRDSYEQYF	TGTGCCAGCAACCACAGGGATTCCTACGAGCAGTACTTC
TRBV9	TRBJ2-7	.	TRBD2	15	CASSVWTSDIYEQYF	TGTGCCAGCAGCGTTTGGACTAGTGATATCTACGAGCAGTACTTC
TRBV10-3	TRBJ2-2	.	TRBD1	19	CAISGSDRGVTTNTGELFF	TGTGCCATCAGTGGATCCGACAGGGGGGTCACTACGAACACCGGGGAGCTGTTTTTT
TRBV5-6	TRBJ2-7	once	TRBD2	15	CASSLRTSGPYEQYF	TGTGCCAGCAGCTTGCGGACTAGCGGACCTTACGAGCAGTACTTC
TRBV9	TRBJ2-3	.	.	16	CASSVGLVGFTDTQYF	TGTGCCAGCAGCGTAGGGCTAGTTGGTTTCACAGATACGCAGTATTTT
TRBV5-1	TRBJ2-1	.	TRBD2	19	CASSFSRQGGSGSYNEQFF	TGCGCCAGCAGCTTTTCGAGGCAGGGCGGGAGTGGGTCCTACAATGAGCAGTTCTTC
TRBV2	TRBJ1-1	few	.	16	CASSGGGGVMNTEAFF	TGTGCCAGCAGTGGTGGCGGGGGGGTAATGAACACTGAAGCTTTCTTT
TRBV2	TRBJ2-2	once	TRBD1	15	CASKGQGQNTGELFF	TGTGCCAGCAAGGGACAGGGACAGAACACCGGGGAGCTGTTTTTT
TRBV29-1	TRBJ2-1	.	TRBD2	13	CSGGGVAGAEQFF	TGCAGCGGTGGGGGAGTTGCGGGAGCTGAGCAGTTCTTC
TRBV7-2	TRBJ2-1	once	.	15	CASRLGWGTYNEQFF	TGTGCCAGCAGACTAGGCTGGGGAACGTACAATGAGCAGTTCTTC
TRBV6-5	TRBJ2-1	.	TRBD2	15	CASRATSGYYNEQFF	TGTGCCAGCAGGGCTACTAGCGGGTACTACAATGAGCAGTTCTTC
TRBV6-5	TRBJ2-1	few	.	15	CASSYVGRKTNEQFF	TGTGCCAGCAGTTACGTCGGCAGGAAGACGAATGAGCAGTTCTTC
TRBV19	TRBJ1-5	few	.	13	CASSIQNRQPQHF	TGTGCCAGTAGTATCCAAAACCGGCAGCCCCAGCATTTT
TRBV2	TRBJ2-1	few	TRBD2	16	CASSETSGSRYNEQFF	TGTGCCAGCAGTGAGACTAGCGGGAGTAGGTACAATGAGCAGTTCTTC
TRBV9	TRBJ2-1	.	TRBD2	16	CASSVRLAGVRNEQFF	TGTGCCAGCAGCGTGCGTCTAGCGGGAGTACGCAATGAGCAGTTCTTC
TRBV6-1	TRBJ1-1	.	.	14	CASTAAQVNTEAFF	TGTGCCAGCACCGCCGCTCAGGTGAACACTGAAGCTTTCTTT
TRBV9	TRBJ1-1	.	.	14	CASSSTGIGTEAFF	TGTGCCAGCAGCTCAACAGGGATAGGCACTGAAGCTTTCTTT
TRBV30	TRBJ1-4	.	.	12	CAWEQFNEKLFF	TGTGCCTGGGAACAGTTTAATGAAAAACTGTTTTTT
TRBV4-2	TRBJ2-7	.	TRBD2	16	CASSQGLAGVRYEQYF	TGTGCCAGCAGCCAGGGATTAGCGGGAGTAAGGTACGAGCAGTACTTC
TRBV7-2	TRBJ1-2	.	TRBD1	13	CASSLRDRGGYTF	TGTGCCAGCAGCCTAAGGGACAGGGGAGGCTACACCTTC
TRBV9	TRBJ2-5	.	TRBD2	15	CASSVGTSSGGTQYF	TGTGCCAGCAGCGTCGGCACATCGAGCGGGGGGACCCAGTACTTC
TRBV19	TRBJ1-5	.	.	15	CASSYDRNSNQPQHF	TGTGCCAGTAGCTATGACAGGAATAGCAATCAGCCCCAGCATTTT
TRBV6-1	TRBJ1-5	.	.	13	CASRQGSNQPQHF	TGTGCCAGCAGACAGGGTAGCAATCAGCCCCAGCATTTT
TRBV5-4	TRBJ1-1	few	.	12	CASSLERGEAFF	TGTGCCAGCAGCTTGGAAAGGGGGGAAGCTTTCTTT
TRBV30	TRBJ2-5	few	.	12	CAWSVILETQYF	TGTGCCTGGAGTGTAATCTTGGAGACCCAGTACTTC
TRBV25-1	TRBJ2-7	.	TRBD1	12	CASTGQGREQYF	TGTGCCAGCACTGGACAGGGGCGCGAGCAGTACTTC
TRBV5-1	TRBJ2-7	once	TRBD2	13	CASRWTSEGEQYF	TGCGCCAGCAGATGGACTAGCGAAGGCGAGCAGTACTTC
TRBV2	TRBJ1-1	.	TRBD1	13	CASTRQGGTEAFF	TGTGCCAGCACCCGACAGGGGGGCACTGAAGCTTTCTTT